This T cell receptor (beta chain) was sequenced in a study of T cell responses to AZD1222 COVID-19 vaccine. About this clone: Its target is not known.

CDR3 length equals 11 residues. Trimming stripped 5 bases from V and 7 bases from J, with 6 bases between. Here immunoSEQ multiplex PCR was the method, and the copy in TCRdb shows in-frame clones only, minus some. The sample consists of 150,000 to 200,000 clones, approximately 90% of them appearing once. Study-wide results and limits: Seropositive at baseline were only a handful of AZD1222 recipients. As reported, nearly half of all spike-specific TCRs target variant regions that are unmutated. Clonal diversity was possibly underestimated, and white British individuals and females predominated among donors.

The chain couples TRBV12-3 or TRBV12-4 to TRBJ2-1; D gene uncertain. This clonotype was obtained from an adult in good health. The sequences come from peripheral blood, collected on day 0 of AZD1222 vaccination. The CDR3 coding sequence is TGTGCCAGCAGTCCGGTAAATGAGCAGTTCTTC. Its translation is CASSPVNEQFF.